Listed below are T cell receptor beta chains from one sample, sequenced in a study of blood T cell repertoires in COVID-19. Libraries were prepared by immunoSEQ multiplex PCR; TCRdb keeps only in-frame clonotypes and omits some of them. The profile shows some 160,000 clones, around three quarters of them singletons. The sample taken for sequencing was PBMCs or T cells enriched from blood (not recorded which). These TCRs come from a woman aged 70-85 years in a cohort exposed to, infected with or recovered from COVID-19 (not recorded which). Both conserved end residues are part of each CDR3. Each record gives: J gene, D gene, clone size, V gene, CDR3 DNA, CDR3 protein. The D gene is left open where the match is weak. Some rows have no size entry. The others give once, few or many, or a class for an expanded clone.

TRBJ2-5	TRBD2	.	TRBV10-3	TGTGCCACGACTAGCGGGAGGGTCCAAGAGACCCAGTACTTC	CATTSGRVQETQYF
TRBJ1-2	.	few	TRBV9	TGTGCCAGCAGCCTTACCGGCGGGGGCTCTAACTATGGCTACACCTTC	CASSLTGGGSNYGYTF
TRBJ2-1	.	.	TRBV2	TGTGCCAGAAAGAGCGATGAGCAGTTCTTC	CARKSDEQFF
TRBJ1-3	TRBD1	once	TRBV14	TGTGCCAGCAGCCCCCGGACAGGTTTCTCTGGAAACACCATATATTTT	CASSPRTGFSGNTIYF
TRBJ2-4	.	.	TRBV5-5	TGTGCCAGCAGCCTCAGGGGTCGTGGGGGAAACATTCAGTACTTC	CASSLRGRGGNIQYF
TRBJ2-1	TRBD1	.	TRBV18	TGTGCCAGCTCAGACAGGGGTGGTGAGCAGTTCTTC	CASSDRGGEQFF
TRBJ1-2	.	.	TRBV27	TGTGCCAGCAGTTTGGTTGGTGGAGCCCTCTATGGCTACACCTTC	CASSLVGGALYGYTF
TRBJ1-6	.	.	TRBV7-9	TGTGCCAGCACCCCGACGACACCGGATTCACCCCTCCACTTT	CASTPTTPDSPLHF
TRBJ1-4	TRBD1	.	TRBV5-1	TGCGCCAGCAGCTTGGGGACAGGGAATGAAAAACTGTTTTTT	CASSLGTGNEKLFF
TRBJ1-1	TRBD1	.	TRBV11-2	TGTGCCAGCAGCCAACAGGGGGTGAACACTGAAGCTTTCTTT	CASSQQGVNTEAFF
TRBJ2-7	TRBD2	.	TRBV15	TGTGCCACCAGCAGAGATCCTACTAGCGGGAGAAGTGGGGCCTACGAGCAGTACTTC	CATSRDPTSGRSGAYEQYF
TRBJ1-6	.	.	TRBV7-2	TGTGCCAGCAGCTTAGCCGGGACAAATAATTCACCCCTCCACTTT	CASSLAGTNNSPLHF
TRBJ2-5	TRBD1	few	TRBV5-1	TGCGCCAGCAGCTTGGAAGGACAGGGCCGGGAGACCCAGTACTTC	CASSLEGQGRETQYF
TRBJ2-3	.	.	TRBV6-5	TGTGCCAGCAGTTCAGGACAAACAGGAAAAGATACGCAGTATTTT	CASSSGQTGKDTQYF
TRBJ2-7	.	.	TRBV6-5	TGTGCCATCACGACCTGGGGGCCTATATTACACGAGCAGTACTTC	CAITTWGPILHEQYF
TRBJ2-5	.	.	TRBV15	TGTGCCACCAGCAGGATGCTTTACTCACGGGAGTGGAAAGAGACCCAGTACTTC	CATSRMLYSREWKETQYF
TRBJ2-2	.	.	TRBV30	TGTGCCTGGAGTGTCGTTACCGCGGGGGAGCTGTTTTTT	CAWSVVTAGELFF
TRBJ2-7	.	.	TRBV7-8	TGTGCCAGCAGCTACGGGGAGTTCCTCGAGCAGTACTTC	CASSYGEFLEQYF
TRBJ2-1	TRBD2	.	TRBV4-2	TGTGCCAGCAGCCAAGGAGGTCGACTAGCGGGAGGTCCTAGGGTGTACAATGAGCAGTTCTTC	CASSQGGRLAGGPRVYNEQFF
TRBJ1-5	.	.	TRBV2	TGTGCCAGCAGTGGTAGTTCGTGGAATCAGCCCCAGCATTTT	CASSGSSWNQPQHF
TRBJ2-5	.	.	TRBV5-4	TGTGCCAGCAGCTTAGGATTCTCAGAGGGCCAAGAGACCCAGTACTTC	CASSLGFSEGQETQYF
TRBJ1-2	TRBD1	.	TRBV7-9	TGTGCCAGCAGCCCGACAGGGGAAAACTATGGCTACACCTTC	CASSPTGENYGYTF
TRBJ1-5	.	once	TRBV28	TGTGCCAGCAGTTTAAGGCGGTATCAGCCCCAGCATTTT	CASSLRRYQPQHF
TRBJ1-1	.	once	TRBV12-3/TRBV12-4	TGTGCCAGCAGTTTTCGTGCGGCAGCTTTCTTT	CASSFRAAAFF
TRBJ2-2	TRBD1	.	TRBV5-1	TGCGCCAGCAGCTCAGGACAGGGCACCGGGGAGCTGTTTTTT	CASSSGQGTGELFF
TRBJ1-4	.	.	TRBV5-4	TGTGCCAGCAGCCCAGGCGGGACGGCTAATGAAAAACTGTTTTTT	CASSPGGTANEKLFF
TRBJ2-1	.	.	TRBV2	TGTGCCAGCAGTGAATCCAGATTCTACAATGAGCAGTTCTTC	CASSESRFYNEQFF
TRBJ1-1	.	.	TRBV3-1/TRBV3-2	TGTGCCAGCAGCCCCAGGCAGGGCAGCCTTAACACTGAAGCTTTCTTT	CASSPRQGSLNTEAFF
TRBJ2-7	.	medium-sized	TRBV2	TGTGCCAGCAGTGATATGGACTTCTCCGAGCAGTACTTC	CASSDMDFSEQYF
TRBJ2-1	.	.	TRBV7-6	TGTGCCAGCAGCCGAGGTGTCTCAATCAATGAGCAGTTCTTC	CASSRGVSINEQFF
TRBJ2-1	TRBD1	.	TRBV5-1	TGCGCCAGCAGTTCCCGGACAGGGAGTGGGGAGCAGTTCTTC	CASSSRTGSGEQFF
TRBJ2-1	TRBD1	.	TRBV18	TGTGCCAGCTCACCACCTTCGGGACAGTACAACAATGAGCAGTTCTTC	CASSPPSGQYNNEQFF
TRBJ2-7	.	.	TRBV5-8	TGTGCCAGCGTCTTCTCCCTAGGGGCTCTTTCCTACGAGCAGTACTTC	CASVFSLGALSYEQYF